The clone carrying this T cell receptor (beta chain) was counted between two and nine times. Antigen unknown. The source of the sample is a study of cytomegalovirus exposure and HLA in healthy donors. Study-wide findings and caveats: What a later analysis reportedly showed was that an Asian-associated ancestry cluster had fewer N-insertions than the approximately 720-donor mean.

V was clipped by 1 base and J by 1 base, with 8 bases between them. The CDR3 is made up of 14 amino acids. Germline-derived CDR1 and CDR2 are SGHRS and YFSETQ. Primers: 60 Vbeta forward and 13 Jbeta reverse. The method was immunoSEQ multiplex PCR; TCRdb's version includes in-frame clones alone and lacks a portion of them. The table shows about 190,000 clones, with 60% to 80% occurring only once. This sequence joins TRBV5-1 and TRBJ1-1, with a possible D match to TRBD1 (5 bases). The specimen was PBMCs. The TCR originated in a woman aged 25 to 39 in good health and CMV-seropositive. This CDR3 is CASSLWQGNTEAFF. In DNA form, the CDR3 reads TGCGCCAGCAGCTTGTGGCAGGGGAACACTGAAGCTTTCTTT.